Each of the 24 T cell receptor beta chains below was sequenced from the same sample in a study of response to subunit inactivated influenza vaccine. TCRdb called the RT-PCR reads again in MiXCR, with one record for every CDR3 protein. This sample has approximately 520,000 distinct CDR3 sequences, with approximately 15% found just once. The sample here was CD4+ T cells sorted from PBMCs, taken around 2 years after vaccination. These receptor sequences come from a man aged 45 to 75 who received an inactivated influenza vaccine.

This clonotype was seen a few times. This rearrangement joins TRBV20-1 to TRBJ2-3, with D possibly being TRBD2 (6 bases). Germline lookup yields CDR1 DFQATT and CDR2 SNEGSKA (reference sequence). The CDR3 spans 13 residues. V lost 5 bases to trimming and J lost 2 bases, with 11 bases between them. Here the CDR3 reads CSAEAGPTDTQYF. As DNA, the CDR3 is TGCAGTGCTGAAGCGGGTCCCACAGATACGCAGTATTTT.

This clonotype turned up a few times. The V and J genes are TRBV4-2 and TRBJ2-7; 7 bases are shared with TRBD1. V lost 2 bases and J lost 6; bases outside the gene matches: 10. This CDR3 is 15 amino acids long. Per germline, CDR1 LGHNA and CDR2 YNFKEQ. The CDR3 loop reads CASSQLRDRVFEQYF. In nucleotides, the CDR3 is TGTGCCAGCAGCCAACTCCGGGACAGAGTCTTCGAGCAGTACTTC.

This clonotype has just one count. The chain is built from TRBV3-1 and TRBJ1-6, with TRBD1 as a possible D gene (6 bases). CDR1 LGHDT and CDR2 YNNKEL come from the germline V gene (reference sequence). V lost 1 base to trimming and J lost 10 bases, with 14 bases between them. This CDR3 comprises 15 residues. The CDR3 here is CASSQAPGAGSPLHF. CDR3 DNA: TGTGCCAGCAGCCAAGCCCCGGGGGCAGGGTCACCCCTCCACTTT. The full variable domain, in which reference TRBV3-1 and TRBJ1-6 provide the parts outside the CDR3, is DTAVSQTPKYLVTQMGNDKSIKCEQNLGHDTMYWYKQDSKKFLKIMFSYNNKELIINETVPNRFSPKSPDKAHLNLHINSLELGDSAVYFCASSQAPGAGSPLHFGNGTRLTVT.

This chain uses TRBV29-1 with TRBJ2-4, with D perhaps matching TRBD1 or TRBD2 (5 bases each). V lost 0 bases and J 5 bases, leaving 11 bases between the germline ends. The germline V gene encodes CDR1 SQVTM and CDR2 ANQGSEA. The CDR3 runs to 14 residues. CDR3 in DNA: TGCAGCGTTGAAGATGGGGGTATGGAAAACATTCAGTACTTC. Protein sequence: CSVEDGGMENIQYF.

The chain recombines TRBV5-1 with TRBJ2-1, with 7 bases fitting TRBD1. CDR1 is SGHRS and CDR2 is YFSETQ in the germline V gene. The CDR3 consists of 13 residues. V lost 3 bases to trimming and J lost 12 bases; unmatched junction nucleotides: 9. CDR3: CASSSQRQGRQFF. DNA of the CDR3: TGCGCCAGCAGCTCGCAACGACAGGGAAGGCAGTTCTTC.

The J gene is TRBJ2-1, the V gene TRBV7-6; D is undetermined. The V end lost 3 bases, the J end lost 8 bases, and 8 bases lay between the germline ends. This CDR3 has 12 amino acids. CDR1 is SGHVS and CDR2 is FNYEAQ in the germline V gene. CDR3 region: CASSFLGYEQFF. CDR3 bases: TGTGCCAGCAGCTTTCTCGGTTATGAGCAGTTCTTC.

This chain connects TRBV3-1 to TRBJ1-4; D unclear. This CDR3 region has 14 residues. The V end lost 2 bases, the J end lost 5 bases, and 9 bases lay between the germline ends. Germline V gene data show CDR1 as LGHDT and CDR2 as YNNKEL (reference sequence). The CDR3, as DNA: TGTGCCAGCAGCCAACTATTAGTCAATGAAAAACTGTTTTTT. Its translation is CASSQLLVNEKLFF.

This clonotype was detected a few times. The V and J genes are TRBV20-1 and TRBJ2-5; 9 nucleotides line up with TRBD2. V lost 3 bases and J lost 1; bases outside the gene matches: 12. The CDR3 covers 17 residues. Germline loops: CDR1 DFQATT, CDR2 SNEGSKA (reference sequence). In nucleotides, the CDR3 is TGCAGTGCTAGTACCCTAGCGGGGATTCCGATCCAAGAGACCCAGTACTTC. Its translation: CSASTLAGIPIQETQYF.

This clonotype was recorded a few times. The gene calls are TRBV18 and TRBJ1-3; unclear D gene. The CDR3 is made up of 14 amino acids. Germline CDR1 reads KGHSH; CDR2 reads LQKENI. The ends were cut back, 0 bases at V and 2 bases at J, with 5 bases in the middle. This CDR3 is CASSPPSAGNTIYF. The DNA for the CDR3 is TGTGCCAGCTCACCACCTTCAGCTGGAAACACCATATATTTT.

The CDR3: CSALPGNKETQYF. CDR3 in DNA: TGCAGCGCCCTACCGGGCAACAAAGAGACCCAGTACTTC. This sequence joins TRBV29-1 and TRBJ2-5; D uncertain. The CDR3 loop spans 13 amino acids. The germline gives CDR1 SQVTM, CDR2 ANQGSEA. Deletions cut 7 bases from V and 3 bases from J, with 15 bases between.

In its sample, this clonotype was seen a few times. This rearrangement joins TRBV9 to TRBJ2-3; maybe TRBD1 (6 bases). Trimming pared 7 bases from V and 1 base from J, leaving 10 bases between. Germline V lookup: CDR1 SGDLS, CDR2 YYNGEE. The CDR3 has 13 residues. CDR3 bases: TGTGCCAGCGGGACATATGGCACAGATACGCAGTATTTT. Translation: CASGTYGTDTQYF. Full variable domain (outside the CDR3, taken from reference TRBV9 and TRBJ2-3): DSGVTQTPKHLITATGQRVTLRCSPRSGDLSVYWYQQSLDQGLQFLIQYYNGEERAKGNILERFSAQQFPDLHSELNLSSLELGDSALYFCASGTYGTDTQYFGPGTRLTVL.

The chain links TRBV12-3 or TRBV12-4 to TRBJ2-3, with 7 positions matching TRBD2. With 5 bases clipped from V and 2 bases from J, the junction kept 7 bases outside the gene matches. The CDR3 extends over 15 amino acids. Written as DNA, the CDR3 is TGTGCCAGCAGTCGGGGGGAGACTTACACAGATACGCAGTATTTT. Its protein product is CASSRGETYTDTQYF.

This clonotype has a handful of counts. The V and J genes are TRBV7-2 and TRBJ1-4; the D gene is possibly TRBD1 (6 bases). The CDR3 contains 19 residues. V was shortened by 0 bases and J by 4 bases, with 21 bases between the two germline ends. Germline values: CDR1 SGHTA, CDR2 FQGNSA. The CDR3 reads CASSLALGGAPQFNEKLFF. The DNA of the CDR3 is TGTGCCAGCAGCTTAGCGCTGGGGGGGGCGCCTCAGTTTAATGAAAAACTGTTTTTT.

This clonotype was seen many times. This sequence joins TRBV6-5 and TRBJ2-1; no definite D call. This CDR3 contains 11 residues. In germline, CDR1 is MNHEY, CDR2 SVGAGI. With 1 base removed from V and 8 bases from J, the gap between germline ends came to 3 bases. The CDR3 protein is CASSYFHEQFF. CDR3 bases: TGTGCCAGCAGTTACTTCCATGAGCAGTTCTTC.

In this sample, this clonotype turned up a few times. V usage is TRBV6-2 or TRBV6-3 and J usage is TRBJ2-5; 10 bases are a match to TRBD2. Germline V lookup: CDR1 MNHEY, CDR2 SVGEGT. Germline trimming cut 2 bases from V and 5 bases from J; bases unmatched to any gene: 8. This CDR3 is 16 amino acids long. The CDR3, as DNA: TGTGCCAGCAGTTACCCTCTAGCGGGAGAGGGTGAGACCCAGTACTTC. Translation gives CASSYPLAGEGETQYF.

This clonotype was detected a few times. The chain carries TRBV28 and TRBJ2-4, with 8 nucleotides matching TRBD1. With 6 bases clipped from V and 9 bases from J, the junction kept 13 bases outside the gene matches. Germline CDR1 and CDR2: MDHEN and SYDVKM. The CDR3 has 15 amino acids. The CDR3 protein is CASSPLQGAFVIQYF. The DNA for the CDR3 is TGTGCCAGCAGCCCCCTCCAGGGGGCTTTCGTCATTCAGTACTTC. The full variable domain, rest sourced from reference TRBV28 and TRBJ2-4, is DVKVTQSSRYLVKRTGEKVFLECVQDMDHENMFWYRQDPGLGLRLIYFSYDVKMKEKGDIPEGYSVSREKKERFSLILESASTNQTSMYLCASSPLQGAFVIQYFGAGTRLSVL.

The sample holds a few counts of this clonotype. As DNA, the CDR3 is TGTGCCAGCAGCATCGGGACTAGCCCACAATCCACAGATACGCAGTATTTT. This translates into CASSIGTSPQSTDTQYF. This chain uses TRBV7-3 with TRBJ2-3; 9 nucleotides match TRBD2. Germline V CDR1 and CDR2: SGHTA, FQGTGA. The ends lost 5 bases at V and 2 bases at J; junction bases unmatched: 11. This CDR3 region has 17 residues.

This clonotype was observed a handful of times. The chain uses TRBV5-5 and TRBJ2-7; 7 positions match TRBD1. The CDR3 consists of 14 residues. Germline V gene lookup returns CDR1 SGHKS and CDR2 YYEKEE (reference sequence). Losses at the gene ends were 4 bases for V and 6 bases for J; bases not matched to a gene: 10. The CDR3: CASSATGLYGEQYF. As DNA, the CDR3 is TGTGCCAGCAGCGCGACAGGGCTTTATGGCGAGCAGTACTTC. Full variable domain (missing parts from reference TRBV5-5 and TRBJ2-7): DAGVTQSPTHLIKTRGQQVTLRCSPISGHKSVSWYQQVLGQGPQFIFQYYEKEERGRGNFPDRFSARQFPNYSSELNVNALLLGDSALYLCASSATGLYGEQYFGPGTRLTVT.

This chain joins TRBV10-2 and TRBJ1-1; 9 bases agree with TRBD1. This CDR3 spans 15 amino acids. Germline CDR1 reads WSHSY; CDR2 reads SAAADI. Unmatched junction bases numbered 9, after V lost 4 bases and J lost 6 bases. As DNA, the CDR3 is TGCGCCAGCAGTGGGGGACAGGGTTTCAGCTCTGAAGCTTTCTTT. It is translated as CASSGGQGFSSEAFF.

J is TRBJ2-2 and V is TRBV5-1; D gene ambiguous. Per the germline V gene, CDR1 is SGHRS and CDR2 is YFSETQ. V was trimmed by 1 base and J by 1 base, leaving 11 bases between them. The CDR3 has 16 residues. CDR3 nucleotides: TGCGCCAGCAGCTTGCAGCCTCTAGGGAACACCGGGGAGCTGTTTTTT. Translation gives CASSLQPLGNTGELFF.

The chain recombines TRBV4-3 with TRBJ1-4, with 7 positions matching TRBD1. In germline, CDR1 is LGHNA, CDR2 YSLEER. V gave up 3 bases and J gave up 8 bases; unmatched junction bases: 9. The CDR3 has 15 residues. For the CDR3, the DNA is TGCGCCAGCAGCCATTCCGACAGGGTAGGGGAAAAACTGTTTTTT. This encodes CASSHSDRVGEKLFF.

The chain is built from TRBV6-1 and TRBJ2-7, with 9 nucleotides matching TRBD1. The CDR3 has 15 amino acids. V dropped 5 bases and J dropped 1; count of bases not matched to a gene: 6. CDR1 and CDR2 from the germline V gene are MNHNS and SASEGT. CDR3 amino acids: CASSRGTGTSYEQYF. Written as DNA, the CDR3 is TGTGCCAGCAGTCGTGGGACAGGGACATCCTACGAGCAGTACTTC.

The table lists this clonotype with a count of one. The V and J genes are TRBV4-1 and TRBJ2-3; possibly TRBD1 for D (5 bases). Germline V lookup: CDR1 MGHRA, CDR2 YSYEKL. The V and J ends lost 0 bases and 5 bases respectively, with 9 bases between them. The CDR3 spans 14 residues. CDR3 DNA sequence: TGCGCCAGCAGCCAAGAAGGGGTGGGAGATACGCAGTATTTT. Its protein product is CASSQEGVGDTQYF.

The V gene is TRBV7-2, the J gene TRBJ2-7; 9 nucleotides agree with TRBD1. Trimming cost V 5 bases and J 0 bases; bases outside gene matches: 8. CDR3 length: 16 residues. Germline V gives CDR1 SGHTA, CDR2 FQGNSA. This chain's CDR3 is CASSPGQGSLSYEQYF. The DNA of the CDR3 is TGTGCCAGCAGCCCCGGACAGGGGTCCCTCTCCTACGAGCAGTACTTC.